A selection of T cell receptor beta chains follows, all from one sample in a study of blood T cell repertoires in COVID-19. Method: immunoSEQ multiplex PCR; TCRdb's copy keeps in-frame clones and lacks some. The repertoire consists of about 250,000 clones, with roughly four fifths occurring once and the leading ten covering approximately 4.8%. The sequenced material came from peripheral blood. The receptors were sampled from a man between 45 and 60 years old with active or convalescent COVID-19. Each CDR3 is given with its conserved first and last residue. The D gene is left open where the match is weak. Where a row states a size, it is once, few, many or the class of an expanded clone; other rows omit it.

size	D	V	J	DNA	CDR3
NA	NA	TRBV5-8	TRBJ2-7	TGTGCCAGCAGCTTGACCCGGGGAGTGGGATCGAGGGACGAGCAGTACTTC	CASSLTRGVGSRDEQYF
NA	TRBD2	TRBV7-8	TRBJ2-3	TGTGCCAGCAGCTCTCCCATCGGGACTAGCGACACAGATACGCAGTATTTT	CASSSPIGTSDTDTQYF
NA	TRBD1	TRBV25-1	TRBJ2-7	TGTGCCAGCAGTGAATCGGGACAGGCCTACGAGCAGTACTTC	CASSESGQAYEQYF
NA	TRBD1	TRBV29-1	TRBJ1-2	TGCAGCGTTCCCGGACAGGGGGAGCATGGCTACACCTTC	CSVPGQGEHGYTF
NA	TRBD1	TRBV30	TRBJ1-1	TGTGCCTGGAGTGTCGACAGGGAGGCCACTGAAGCTTTCTTT	CAWSVDREATEAFF
NA	TRBD1	TRBV5-5	TRBJ1-2	TGTGCCAGCAGCCTCGGACAGGGGGAAGGCTACACCTTC	CASSLGQGEGYTF
once	NA	TRBV30	TRBJ1-1	TGTGCCTGGAGTGGGGGGGCTGAAGCTTTCTTT	CAWSGGAEAFF
few	TRBD2	TRBV4-1	TRBJ2-2	TGCGCCAGCAGCGGCGCCGGGACGGGACTAGCGGGGGTTAGCGGGGAGCTGTTTTTT	CASSGAGTGLAGVSGELFF
NA	NA	TRBV30	TRBJ2-2	TGTGCCTGGAGTGGATTGGGGCTGATGCAAAACACCGGGGAGCTGTTTTTT	CAWSGLGLMQNTGELFF
NA	TRBD2	TRBV30	TRBJ2-3	TGTGCCTGGAATAATCGAGCGGGGGCCCCCACAGATACGCAGTATTTT	CAWNNRAGAPTDTQYF
NA	TRBD1	TRBV9	TRBJ2-4	TGTGCCAGCAGCGTAGATGAGACAGGGGCCGTGGGGGGAGCCAAAAACATTCAGTACTTC	CASSVDETGAVGGAKNIQYF
NA	NA	TRBV11-3	TRBJ2-3	TGTGCCAGCAGCTTAGGGCCAGCGAACACAGATACGCAGTATTTT	CASSLGPANTDTQYF
NA	TRBD1	TRBV20-1	TRBJ2-3	TGCAGTGCTAGTTCAGGACAGGTAACAGATACGCAGTATTTT	CSASSGQVTDTQYF
NA	NA	TRBV2	TRBJ2-3	TGTGCCAGCAGTGTCCTAGCCGCAGATACGCAGTATTTT	CASSVLAADTQYF
few	NA	TRBV28	TRBJ1-2	TGTGCCAGCAGGTGGGCAGGCCGAAACGATCAGGGCTACACCTTC	CASRWAGRNDQGYTF
few	NA	TRBV24-1	TRBJ1-2	TGTGCCACCAGTGTCAGGCCTAACTATGGCTACACCTTC	CATSVRPNYGYTF
NA	TRBD1	TRBV7-9	TRBJ1-2	TGTGCCAGCAGCACGGGACAGGGGGCGCTTTTTAACTATGGCTACACCTTC	CASSTGQGALFNYGYTF
NA	TRBD1	TRBV7-2	TRBJ2-7	TGTGCCAGCAGTTACCGGACAGGCTACGAGCAGTACTTC	CASSYRTGYEQYF
once	NA	TRBV30	TRBJ2-1	TGTGCCTGGAGTTTATATAGGGGGAATAGATCCTACAATGAGCAGTTCTTC	CAWSLYRGNRSYNEQFF
NA	NA	TRBV12-3/TRBV12-4	TRBJ1-6	TGTGCCAGCACCCTAAAGGGGGGGTCGGCCCTCCACTTT	CASTLKGGSALHF
NA	TRBD2	TRBV9	TRBJ2-1	TGTGCCAGCAGCACTAGCGGGGGTCTCGATGAGCAGTTCTTC	CASSTSGGLDEQFF
NA	TRBD1	TRBV10-3	TRBJ1-1	TGTGCCATCAGTGAACAGGGGAGGTCGGGCACTGAAGCTTTCTTT	CAISEQGRSGTEAFF
NA	TRBD1	TRBV9	TRBJ1-3	TGTGCCAGCAGCCCGGACAGGGGGAATGCTGGAAACACCATATATTTT	CASSPDRGNAGNTIYF
NA	NA	TRBV15	TRBJ1-4	TGTGCCACCAGCAGAGATCTCTACGGGAATGAAAAACTGTTTTTT	CATSRDLYGNEKLFF
NA	NA	TRBV6-5	TRBJ1-2	TGTGCCAGCAGCAACAGGGCCACCTCTAACTATGGCTACACCTTC	CASSNRATSNYGYTF
once	TRBD1	TRBV19	TRBJ1-5	TGTGCCAGTAGTATAGAACTACAGGGGGCGCGCAATCAGCCCCAGCATTTT	CASSIELQGARNQPQHF
NA	NA	TRBV9	TRBJ1-3	TGTGCCAGCAGCCCCCAGGGAAACACCATATATTTT	CASSPQGNTIYF
NA	TRBD2	TRBV19	TRBJ2-3	TGTGCCAGTAGTATAGGCGGGACTAGCGTAGATACGCAGTATTTT	CASSIGGTSVDTQYF
once	NA	TRBV30	TRBJ2-7	TGTGCCTGGAGAACTGGCGGAAGTTACGAGCAGTACTTC	CAWRTGGSYEQYF
NA	TRBD2	TRBV7-8	TRBJ2-1	TGTGCCAGCAGCTTAGTTACTAGCGGGGGTAATGAGCAGTTCTTC	CASSLVTSGGNEQFF
NA	NA	TRBV30	TRBJ2-2	TGTGCCTGGGCACACCCTCCGGGCACCGGGGAGCTGTTTTTT	CAWAHPPGTGELFF
NA	TRBD1	TRBV7-2	TRBJ1-6	TGTGCCAGCAGCCGGGACAGCTATAATTCACCCCTCCACTTT	CASSRDSYNSPLHF
once	NA	TRBV5-4	TRBJ1-1	TGTGCCAGCAGCCAATCGAGGGCCGTGAACACTGAAGCTTTCTTT	CASSQSRAVNTEAFF
NA	NA	TRBV6-5	TRBJ2-4	TGTGCCAGCAGTTCAGGGTCAATAGCCAAAAACATTCAGTACTTC	CASSSGSIAKNIQYF
NA	NA	TRBV5-1	TRBJ1-4	TGCGCCAGCAGACAGTCCAGTGACGAATGGGAAAAACTGTTTTTT	CASRQSSDEWEKLFF
once	TRBD1	TRBV28	TRBJ1-2	TGTGCCAGCAGTTTCCCAGGGGGCGACTATGGCTACACCTTC	CASSFPGGDYGYTF
NA	TRBD2	TRBV18	TRBJ2-1	TGTGCCAGCTCACCGGGCTTCCTAGCGGGGGGGATCAATGAGCAGTTCTTC	CASSPGFLAGGINEQFF
NA	TRBD2	TRBV30	TRBJ2-1	TGTGCCTGGAGGGACCTAGCGGGGGGGTACAATGAGCAGTTCTTC	CAWRDLAGGYNEQFF
NA	NA	TRBV14	TRBJ2-3	TGTGCCAGCAGCACCACAGTTTCGGATACGCAGTATTTT	CASSTTVSDTQYF
NA	TRBD2	TRBV9	TRBJ2-2	TGTGCCAGCAGCGCTAGCGGGGGGGCCCGGAACACCGGGGAGCTGTTTTTT	CASSASGGARNTGELFF
NA	NA	TRBV4-1	TRBJ1-4	TGCGCCAGCAGCCAACCCACTGAAACGGAAAAACTGTTTTTT	CASSQPTETEKLFF
NA	NA	TRBV6-1	TRBJ1-1	TGTGCCAGCAGTGAAGCGCGCAGGGGCGGAGCTTTCTTT	CASSEARRGGAFF
NA	TRBD2	TRBV3-1/TRBV3-2	TRBJ2-5	TGTGCCAGCAGCCAAGGGACTAGAGCAGAAGAGACCCAGTACTTC	CASSQGTRAEETQYF
NA	TRBD1	TRBV5-1	TRBJ1-4	TGCGCCACCAGGACAGGAACTAATGAAAAACTGTTTTTT	CATRTGTNEKLFF
NA	TRBD1	TRBV7-9	TRBJ1-1	TGTGCCAGCAGTTTGGGACAGGTCCACACTGAAGCTTTCTTT	CASSLGQVHTEAFF
NA	NA	TRBV3-1/TRBV3-2	TRBJ1-6	TGTGCCAGCAGCCAAAGTTCGGGCAGGGGAAGTTCACCCCTCCACTTT	CASSQSSGRGSSPLHF
NA	TRBD1	TRBV7-2	TRBJ1-5	TGTGCCAGCAGCGATGATACAGGGGTCCTATTGGGCAATCAGCCCCAGCATTTT	CASSDDTGVLLGNQPQHF
once	TRBD1	TRBV28	TRBJ1-2	TGTGCCAGCAGTCCCCGGACAGGGAACTATGGCTACACCTTC	CASSPRTGNYGYTF
few	TRBD1	TRBV7-6	TRBJ1-3	TGTGCCAGCAGCTCAGTCCGGGACAGGGGGCAGGCTGGAAACACCATATATTTT	CASSSVRDRGQAGNTIYF
NA	TRBD1	TRBV30	TRBJ1-2	TGTGCCTGGGGGGGACAGGGCATCTATGGCTACACCTTC	CAWGGQGIYGYTF
NA	TRBD1	TRBV19	TRBJ1-1	TGTGCCAGTAGCCCCGGACAGGGGCAGGTTACTGAAGCTTTCTTT	CASSPGQGQVTEAFF
few	TRBD1	TRBV19	TRBJ1-1	TGTGCCAGTAGGATGGGACAGCTGAACACTGAAGCTTTCTTT	CASRMGQLNTEAFF
NA	TRBD1	TRBV7-8	TRBJ2-7	TGTGCCAGCAGCCTGGACAGGGTAGGCGAGCAGTACTTC	CASSLDRVGEQYF
NA	NA	TRBV11-3	TRBJ1-1	TGTGCCAGCAGCTATACCGGGAACACTGAAGCTTTCTTT	CASSYTGNTEAFF
NA	TRBD1	TRBV4-1	TRBJ2-3	TGCGCCAGCAGCCAAGACTTGGGACAGGGGGTGATAGATACGCAGTATTTT	CASSQDLGQGVIDTQYF
NA	TRBD1	TRBV27	TRBJ1-6	TGTGCCAGCAGTTTAAGGGACAGAGGGAATTCACCCCTCCACTTT	CASSLRDRGNSPLHF
NA	NA	TRBV29-1	TRBJ2-1	TGCAGCGTTGAACCCGACAAATCCTACAATGAGCAGTTCTTC	CSVEPDKSYNEQFF
NA	TRBD1	TRBV3-1/TRBV3-2	TRBJ1-4	TGTGCCAGCAGCCAGCTCGGGACAGGAAACGAAAAACTGTTTTTT	CASSQLGTGNEKLFF
NA	TRBD2	TRBV5-1	TRBJ2-3	TGCGCCAGCAGCATTAGCGGGGGCGCAGATACGCAGTATTTT	CASSISGGADTQYF